Shown below are 21 T cell receptor beta chains from a single sample sequenced in a study of PD-1 blockade in mismatch repair-deficient tumors. Here immunoSEQ multiplex PCR was the method, and the copy in TCRdb shows in-frame clones only, minus some. The sample has more than 85,000 clones, 70% to 85% seen once; the top ten hold roughly 6.3%. This specimen consisted of peripheral blood, obtained about 36 weeks after starting pembrolizumab. These TCRs come from an adult with mismatch repair-deficient cancer.

The rearrangement links TRBV6-1 to TRBJ2-6; 10 nucleotides agree with TRBD1. With V trimmed by 4 bases and J by 0 bases, 6 bases remained unmatched. Germline V gene sequence: CDR1 MNHNS, CDR2 SASEGT. This CDR3 has 18 amino acids. In DNA, the CDR3 is TGTGCCAGCAGTGCGCTGACAGGGGGCTTCTCTGGGGCCAACGTCCTGACTTTC. Protein product: CASSALTGGFSGANVLTF.

The rearrangement joins TRBV5-1 to TRBJ2-7, with no clear D. Germline loops: CDR1 SGHRS, CDR2 YFSETQ. With 0 bases removed from V and 5 bases from J, the gap between germline ends came to 15 bases. The CDR3 spans 15 residues. The CDR3 protein is CASSLVADNSNEQYF. CDR3 coding DNA: TGCGCCAGCAGCTTGGTGGCAGATAATTCCAACGAGCAGTACTTC.

The rearrangement uses TRBV30 and TRBJ1-1; D gene unclear. This CDR3 contains 13 residues. Germline CDR1 is GTSNPN and CDR2 is SVGIG (reference sequence). Trimming shortened V by 0 bases and J by 1 base, and 6 bases separated the two germline ends. The CDR3 protein is CAWSVHKNTEAFF. In nucleotides, the CDR3 is TGTGCCTGGAGTGTACACAAGAACACTGAAGCTTTCTTT.

J is TRBJ2-5 and V is TRBV7-9, with D hard to call. Germline V lookup: CDR1 SEHNR, CDR2 FQNEAQ (reference sequence). The V end lost 2 bases, the J end lost 2 bases, and 6 bases lay between the germline ends. The CDR3 runs to 13 residues. The CDR3 loop reads CASSLTAQETQYF. The CDR3 DNA sequence: TGTGCCAGCAGCTTAACAGCGCAAGAGACCCAGTACTTC.

The chain joins TRBV7-6 to TRBJ2-7; the D gene could be TRBD1 or TRBD2 (7 bases each). The CDR3 consists of 16 residues. Germline assignment: CDR1 SGHVS and CDR2 FNYEAQ. V was cut by 1 base and J by 3 bases, with 16 bases left in between. CDR3: CASSLEGRGGGYEQYF. CDR3 DNA: TGTGCCAGCAGCTTAGAGGGCAGGGGGGGTGGCTACGAGCAGTACTTC.

J is TRBJ2-3 and V is TRBV5-1, with 9 bases fitting TRBD2. With 0 bases clipped from V and 4 bases from J, the junction kept 0 bases outside the gene matches. Germline loops: CDR1 SGHRS, CDR2 YFSETQ. The CDR3 spans 14 residues. The CDR3 spells CASSLGGRADTQYF. The CDR3 DNA reads TGCGCCAGCAGCTTGGGCGGGAGGGCAGATACGCAGTATTTT.

The CDR3 loop reads CASSFVPGHLTNEKLFF. DNA for the CDR3: TGCGCCAGCAGCTTCGTCCCGGGACATTTAACTAATGAAAAACTGTTTTTT. The chain joins TRBV5-1 to TRBJ1-4, with D possibly TRBD1 on 6 matching bases. Trimming shortened V by 2 bases and J by 1 base, and 15 bases separated the two germline ends. Germline V gene lookup returns CDR1 SGHRS and CDR2 YFSETQ. The CDR3 totals 17 residues.

The V call is TRBV7-9, the J call TRBJ1-4, with D tentatively TRBD1 (5 bases). CDR3 size: 12 residues. Germline V gene lookup returns CDR1 SEHNR and CDR2 FQNEAQ (reference sequence). V was trimmed by 6 bases and J by 16 bases, leaving 18 bases between them. CDR3 nucleotide sequence: TGTGCCAGCAGTGTGGACTCAGGGATCCCGTTTTTT. Its translation is CASSVDSGIPFF.

The chain is built from TRBV6-6 and TRBJ2-2; weak D call: TRBD2 (6 bases). This CDR3 is 15 amino acids long. Trimming stripped 5 bases from V and 3 bases from J, with 13 bases between. Germline CDR1 is MNHNY and CDR2 is SVGAGI (reference sequence). CDR3: CASSASAEDTGELFF. The DNA for the CDR3 is TGTGCCAGCAGTGCTAGCGCCGAGGACACCGGGGAGCTGTTTTTT.

This clone was counted between two and nine times. The V and J genes are TRBV19 and TRBJ2-1, with no clear D. The CDR3 totals 12 residues. Trimming shortened V by 2 bases and J by 5 bases, and 4 bases separated the two germline ends. Germline V gives CDR1 LNHDA, CDR2 SQIVND (reference sequence). CDR3 sequence (DNA): TGTGCCAGTAGTATAAGTAACAATGAGCAGTTCTTC. Protein: CASSISNNEQFF.

CDR3 in amino acids: CASSINGLAGEGTQYF. In DNA form, the CDR3 reads TGTGCCAGCAGTATAAACGGACTAGCGGGAGAAGGGACCCAGTACTTC. The chain combines TRBV2 with TRBJ2-5, with TRBD2 matching over 13 bases. This CDR3 comprises 16 residues. From germline, CDR1 is SNHLY and CDR2 FYNNEI. With 5 bases clipped from V and 7 bases from J, the junction kept 10 bases outside the gene matches.

V is TRBV11-3 and J is TRBJ2-2; 8 bases are shared with TRBD2. In germline, CDR1 is SGHNT, CDR2 YENEEA. J lost 7 bases, V lost 3 bases, and 7 bases had no gene match. The CDR3 length is 15 residues. CDR3 residues: CASSFGLALGGELFF. The DNA for the CDR3 is TGTGCCAGCAGCTTTGGACTAGCTTTAGGCGGGGAGCTGTTTTTT.

There are a few counts of this clone. The chain joins TRBV7-2 to TRBJ2-7; D gene unclear. The CDR3 loop spans 13 amino acids. Germline V gene sequence: CDR1 SGHTA, CDR2 FQGNSA. V lost 5 bases and J lost 7, with 15 bases in between. The CDR3 reads CASSPRGPTEQYF. The CDR3 DNA sequence: TGTGCCAGCAGCCCGCGCGGACCCACGGAGCAGTACTTC.

The V and J genes are TRBV30 and TRBJ2-7; TRBD2 aligns across 9 bases. The CDR3 runs to 13 residues. Germline V gene data show CDR1 as GTSNPN and CDR2 as SVGIG (reference sequence). CDR3 in amino acids: CAGAGGSSYEQYF. CDR3 coding DNA: TGTGCGGGGGCGGGAGGGAGCTCCTACGAGCAGTACTTC.

The chain employs TRBV7-9 and TRBJ2-7; unclear D gene. CDR3 length equals 12 residues. Looked up from germline, CDR1 is SEHNR and CDR2 is FQNEAQ (reference sequence). Trimming cost V 5 bases and J 7 bases, with 12 bases left between them. CDR3 nucleotide sequence: TGTGCCAGCAGCCGAACTGAAGGGGAGCAGTACTTC. Translated, it gives CASSRTEGEQYF.

The chain is built from TRBV15 and TRBJ2-1; tentatively, D is TRBD1 (7 bases). There are 13 residues in the CDR3. The germline CDR1 and CDR2 sequences are LNHNV and YYDKDF (reference sequence). Between the trimmed V and J ends, which lost 1 base and 12 bases, there was a span of 13 bases. CDR3 in amino acids: CATSRGRGERQFF. CDR3 nucleotides: TGTGCCACCAGCAGAGGCAGGGGGGAGAGGCAGTTCTTC.

The chain links TRBV4-1 to TRBJ2-1, with 9 bases lining up with TRBD2. CDR1 and CDR2 from the germline V gene are MGHRA and YSYEKL. With 4 bases clipped from V and 8 bases from J, the junction kept 27 bases outside the gene matches. CDR3 size: 21 residues. CDR3 DNA sequence: TGCGCCAGCAGCCCCAGAGCGGTAAATTGGTTTAGCGGGGGATCTTGGGATGAGCAGTTCTTC. Its translation is CASSPRAVNWFSGGSWDEQFF.

V is TRBV9 and J is TRBJ2-6, with no clear D. Germline CDR1 is SGDLS and CDR2 is YYNGEE. V lost 3 bases and J lost 0, with 7 bases in between. The CDR3 contains 15 residues. The CDR3 here is CASSDWPSGANVLTF. The CDR3 DNA sequence: TGTGCCAGCAGCGACTGGCCCTCTGGGGCCAACGTCCTGACTTTC.

The rearrangement joins TRBV27 to TRBJ1-3; D remains ambiguous. V gave up 5 bases and J gave up 4 bases, with 6 bases separating them. The CDR3 runs 12 residues. Germline CDR1 is MNHEY and CDR2 is SMNVEV (reference sequence). The CDR3 reads CASSPEGNTIYF. The DNA for the CDR3 is TGTGCCAGCAGTCCTGAAGGAAACACCATATATTTT.

V is TRBV18 and J is TRBJ2-1; D gene ambiguous. This CDR3 has 18 amino acids. Germline V gene sequence: CDR1 KGHSH, CDR2 LQKENI. V was clipped by 4 bases and J by 0 bases, with 19 bases between them. The CDR3 nucleotides are TGTGCCAGCTCACGACAATTTACTACTGACCCCTCCTACAATGAGCAGTTCTTC. This codes for CASSRQFTTDPSYNEQFF. Based on the CDR3 plus reference TRBV18 and TRBJ2-1, the full variable domain is NAGVMQNPRHLVRRRGQEARLRCSPMKGHSHVYWYRQLPEEGLKFMVYLQKENIIDESGMPKERFSAEFPKEGPSILRIQQVVRGDSAAYFCASSRQFTTDPSYNEQFFGPGTRLTVL.

This chain connects TRBV29-1 to TRBJ2-5, with 7 positions matching TRBD1. V gave up 3 bases and J gave up 4 bases; unmatched junction bases: 8. The CDR3 consists of 14 residues. Germline values: CDR1 SQVTM, CDR2 ANQGSEA. CDR3 DNA: TGCAGCGTTGAGAGGGGGACAGAAGGAGAGACCCAGTACTTC. It is translated as CSVERGTEGETQYF.